This T cell receptor beta chain emerged from a study of shared clonotypes between healthy human individuals. The test was conducted at deep level. In the source study's methods: In the immunoSEQ data, sequences were junction-only and lacked quality scores, so filtering differed. The repertoire was sequenced with immunoSEQ multiplex PCR; TCRdb's copy has only in-frame clones and lacks some. V and J calls and clone size are given by that table; D and trimming were obtained from the DNA. The sample shows 1,100,000 or so clones, about 84% of them seen only once. This clone was counted once. The CDR3 length is 15 residues. The V end was cut by 2 bases, the J end by 5 bases, with 13 bases between. Germline CDR1 SEHNR, CDR2 FQNEAQ (reference sequence). The study drew all its donors from Caucasian adults living in Nashville, Tennessee.

V and J are TRBV7-9 and TRBJ2-1; D call uncertain. The sequencing input was memory CD4+ T cells from PBMCs. Specified subset: CD45RA-negative fraction. The sequence derives from a man aged 18 to 30 in good health. Some clones in this sample may be carry-over from other donors' samples. The CDR3 sequence is CASSLSSLKNNEQFF. The CDR3 nucleotides read TGTGCCAGCAGCTTAAGCTCCCTAAAAAACAATGAGCAGTTCTTC.